The clone carrying this T cell receptor (beta chain) was picked up a small number of times. As yet, its antigen is unknown. A read error may account for a junction end that differs from germline. The sample belongs to a study of blood T cells in healthy people across ages. Background on the study: Template switching retrieved approximately one barcoded beta molecule for each two T cells.

Then a second PCR, running roughly 7 to 11 cycles, was carried out with a sample-barcoded 5' primer and a J-beta primer mix. TCRdb re-called the 5' RACE reads with MiXCR, one entry per CDR3 protein. This sample yields 1.5 million to 2 million distinct CDR3 sequences, of which about 35% are seen a single time; roughly 10% belongs to the top ten. Germline values: CDR1 SGHDN, CDR2 FVKESK. The CDR3 sequence is 15 residues long. The draw of peripheral blood yielded about 9.4 milliliters from each donor. Broader study findings: In the absence of known donor CMV status, changes in expanded clonotypes were possibly confounded.

This chain uses TRBV14 with TRBJ2-7, with 8 bases identical to TRBD1. The specimen sequenced was blood. This TCR was recovered from a woman between 25 and 40 years old in good health. This chain's CDR3 is CAGSQAGTGILVQYF. Here the CDR3 DNA reads TGTGCCGGCAGCCAAGCCGGGACAGGTATTCTTGTGCAGTACTTC.